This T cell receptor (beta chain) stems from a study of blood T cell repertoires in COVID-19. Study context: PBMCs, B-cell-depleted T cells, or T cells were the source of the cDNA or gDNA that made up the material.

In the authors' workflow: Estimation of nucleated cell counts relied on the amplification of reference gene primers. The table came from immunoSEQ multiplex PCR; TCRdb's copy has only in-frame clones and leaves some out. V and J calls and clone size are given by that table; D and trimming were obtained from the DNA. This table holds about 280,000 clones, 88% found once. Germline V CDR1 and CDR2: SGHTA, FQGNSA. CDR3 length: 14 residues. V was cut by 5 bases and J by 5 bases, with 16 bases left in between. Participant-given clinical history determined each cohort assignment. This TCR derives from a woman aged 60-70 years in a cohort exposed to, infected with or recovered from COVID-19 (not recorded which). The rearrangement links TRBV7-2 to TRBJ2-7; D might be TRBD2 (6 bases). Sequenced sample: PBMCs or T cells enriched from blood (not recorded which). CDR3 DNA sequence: TGTGCCAGCAGCCGGCCCCGGGAGTCCGACGAGCAGTACTTC. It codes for CASSRPRESDEQYF.